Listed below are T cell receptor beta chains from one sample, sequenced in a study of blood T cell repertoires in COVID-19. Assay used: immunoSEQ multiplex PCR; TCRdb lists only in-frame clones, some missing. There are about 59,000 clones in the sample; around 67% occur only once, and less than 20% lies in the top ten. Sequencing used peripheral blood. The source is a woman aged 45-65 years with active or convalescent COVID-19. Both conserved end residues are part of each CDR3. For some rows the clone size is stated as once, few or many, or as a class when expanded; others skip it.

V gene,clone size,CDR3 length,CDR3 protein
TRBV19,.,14,CASSIGAGANVLTF
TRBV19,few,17,CASSPRGGLRDNQPQHF
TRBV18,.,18,CASSRQPISGQGAHEQYF
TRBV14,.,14,CASSHSGSPGELFF
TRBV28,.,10,CACGEKEQYF
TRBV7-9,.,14,CASSLTGVWAGYTF
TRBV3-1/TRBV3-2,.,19,CASSQGGRGRGDAHQPQHF
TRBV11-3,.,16,CASSPQPGTGDAEQFF
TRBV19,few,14,CASSIATGNTEAFF
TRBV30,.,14,CAWSLGTGDSPLHF
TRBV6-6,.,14,CASRTSPYTGELFF
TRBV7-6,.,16,CASSSNRGDGNQPQHF
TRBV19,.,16,CASSITQGPYQETQYF
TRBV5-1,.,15,CASSYGGIGTDTQYF
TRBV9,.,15,CASSVSGADYNEQFF
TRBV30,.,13,CAWGQTSAGELFF
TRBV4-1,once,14,CASSSDRPNTEAFF
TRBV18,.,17,CASSPGRGGRSSYEQYF
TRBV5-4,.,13,CASTRRDRTFYTF
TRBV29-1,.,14,CSARRGQGVNEQFF
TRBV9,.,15,CASSVVGEGYNEQFF
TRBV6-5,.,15,CASRGTSGNIETQYF
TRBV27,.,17,CASSLRTSGRLTYEQYF
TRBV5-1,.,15,CASSYTPGQTYEQYF
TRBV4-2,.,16,CASSQETSGRGYEQYF
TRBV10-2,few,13,CASSERERNIQYF
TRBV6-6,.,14,CASSYSLTGEKLFF
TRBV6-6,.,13,CASSYPQNEKLFF
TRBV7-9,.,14,CASSYTGTSETQYF
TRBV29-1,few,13,CSVEPGGSAEAFF
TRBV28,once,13,CASIPGRQETQYF
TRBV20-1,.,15,CSASAPFGGTDTQYF
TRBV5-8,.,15,CASSLYGTWSTEAFF
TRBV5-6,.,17,CASSFRTGNNLNYGYTF
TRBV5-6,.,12,CASSSGDYGYTF
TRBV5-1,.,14,CASSLGQPNEKLFF
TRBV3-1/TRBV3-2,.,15,CASSLGTQSYSPLHF
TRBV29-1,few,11,CSVQGPYEQYF
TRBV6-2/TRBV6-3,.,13,CASSETIYNEQFF
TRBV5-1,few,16,CASSLQGLRSGNTIYF
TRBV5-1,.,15,CASRTSGGSQETQYF
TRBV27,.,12,CASRQGNEKLFF
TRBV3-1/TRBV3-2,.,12,CASSHPASEQFF
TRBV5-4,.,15,CASSLSAGQGETQYF
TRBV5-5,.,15,CASSLGTASNQPQHF
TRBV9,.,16,CASSVAREHHSYEQYF
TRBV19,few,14,CASSTGQMNTEAFF
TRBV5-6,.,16,CASSLGQGRPNTEAFF
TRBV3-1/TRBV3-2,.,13,CASSQGYDRPTTF
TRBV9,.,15,CASRWRGTPSFEQYF
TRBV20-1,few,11,CSATGATEAFF
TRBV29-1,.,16,CSVDPSAGLLTDTQYF
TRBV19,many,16,CASSIFSGPRGNEQFF
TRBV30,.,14,CAWSVGVQSGELFF